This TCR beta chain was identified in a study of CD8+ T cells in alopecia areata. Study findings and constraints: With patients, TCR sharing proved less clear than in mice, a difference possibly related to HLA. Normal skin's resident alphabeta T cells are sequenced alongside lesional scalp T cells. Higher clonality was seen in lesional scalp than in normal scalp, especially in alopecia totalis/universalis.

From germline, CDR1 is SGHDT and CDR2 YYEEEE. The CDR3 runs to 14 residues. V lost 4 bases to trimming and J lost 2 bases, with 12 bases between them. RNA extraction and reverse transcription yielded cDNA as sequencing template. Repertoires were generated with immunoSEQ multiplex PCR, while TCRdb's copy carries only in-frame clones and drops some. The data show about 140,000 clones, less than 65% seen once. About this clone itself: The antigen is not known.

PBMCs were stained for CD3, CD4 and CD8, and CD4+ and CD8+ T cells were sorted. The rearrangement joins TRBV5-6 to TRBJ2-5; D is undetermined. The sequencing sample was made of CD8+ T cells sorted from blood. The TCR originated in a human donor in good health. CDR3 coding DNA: TGTGCCAGCAGCGGGTCAAGCGCGCAAGAGACCCAGTACTTC. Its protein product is CASSGSSAQETQYF.